This passage covers 18 T cell receptor beta chains from one sample sequenced in a study of CD8 T cells in ankylosing spondylitis. Overall study results and limits: A TCR beta motif made of eight highly homologous variants seemed typical of ankylosing spondylitis blood.

Their target antigens are unknown. A single record per CDR3 protein comes from TCRdb applying MiXCR to the 5' RACE reads. Among some 840,000 distinct CDR3 sequences listed, approximately 10% were seen once. Material: blood, either unsorted or a sorted T cell fraction (not recorded which). These receptors originate from a male donor with ankylosing spondylitis.

Only a few counts were recorded for this clonotype. The chain links TRBV18 to TRBJ2-5; D is ambiguous. The CDR3 runs to 16 residues. The germline V gene encodes CDR1 KGHSH and CDR2 LQKENI. Between the trimmed V and J ends, which lost 0 bases and 1 base, there was a span of 12 bases. In nucleotides, the CDR3 is TGTGCCAGCTCACCACCCTGGGAATCAGGCCAAGAGACCCAGTACTTC. This sequence encodes CASSPPWESGQETQYF.

This chain joins TRBV29-1 and TRBJ1-2; 9 nucleotides align to TRBD1. The CDR3 covers 12 residues. V was pared by 7 bases and J by 6 bases, with 6 bases of the junction left unmatched. Germline V lookup: CDR1 SQVTM, CDR2 ANQGSEA. Written as DNA, the CDR3 is TGCAGCGGCTCACAGGGGGCGGATGGCTACACCTTC. As protein: CSGSQGADGYTF.

The table lists this clonotype with a few counts. The rearrangement joins TRBV10-3 to TRBJ2-5, with D tentatively TRBD1 or TRBD2 (5 bases each). The ends were cut back, 8 bases at V and 3 bases at J, with 16 bases in the middle. CDR3 length: 14 residues. Germline V gene data show CDR1 as ENHRY and CDR2 as SYGVKD. CDR3 in amino acids: CAIAPGTPEETQYF. CDR3 in DNA: TGTGCCATCGCCCCCGGGACCCCCGAAGAGACCCAGTACTTC.

The V gene is TRBV20-1, the J gene TRBJ2-2; possible D gene TRBD2, 6 bases. Trimming took off 5 bases at V and 6 bases at J, with 13 bases between the two ends. The V gene's germline CDR1 is DFQATT and CDR2 SNEGSKA (reference sequence). The CDR3 is 13 amino acids. CDR3: CSAGTGIAGELFF. DNA for the CDR3: TGCAGTGCTGGGACTGGGATAGCCGGGGAGCTGTTTTTT.

This chain uses TRBV5-1 with TRBJ2-3; D might be TRBD1 (6 bases). V lost 9 bases and J lost 2, with 10 bases in between. The germline V gene has CDR1 SGHRS and CDR2 YFSETQ. The CDR3 is 12 amino acids. CDR3 amino acids: CAKGHSTDTQYF. CDR3 sequence (DNA): TGCGCCAAGGGACATTCCACAGATACGCAGTATTTT.

V is TRBV6-2 or TRBV6-3 and J is TRBJ2-5, with D possibly matching TRBD2 (6 bases). This CDR3 region has 14 residues. From germline, CDR1 is MNHEY and CDR2 SVGEGT. V was cut by 2 bases and J by 4 bases, with 11 bases left in between. CDR3 residues: CASSYLSGGETQYF. DNA for the CDR3: TGTGCCAGCAGTTACCTTAGCGGCGGAGAGACCCAGTACTTC.

V is TRBV20-1 and J is TRBJ2-5, with a weak D call TRBD2 (6 bases). CDR3 length: 14 residues. Trimming took off 6 bases at V and 4 bases at J, with 18 bases between the two ends. Germline-derived CDR1 and CDR2 are DFQATT and SNEGSKA (reference sequence). CDR3 nucleotides: TGCAGTGCCCGCCCTGGGCAGGGAGGAGAGACCCAGTACTTC. It codes for CSARPGQGGETQYF.

This clonotype was seen ten or more times. The chain joins TRBV20-1 to TRBJ1-5; unclear D gene. Germline V CDR1 and CDR2: DFQATT, SNEGSKA (reference sequence). Trimming left V 0 bases short and J 2 bases short, with 11 bases between. This CDR3 contains 15 residues. The CDR3 DNA sequence: TGCAGTGCTAGAGATACGGGGATCGGCAATCAGCCCCAGCATTTT. Translated: CSARDTGIGNQPQHF.

The chain uses TRBV18 and TRBJ2-7; TRBD1 is a possible D gene (6 bases). Germline V lookup: CDR1 KGHSH, CDR2 LQKENI. There are 13 residues in the CDR3. V lost 5 bases and J lost 4, with 12 bases in between. As DNA, the CDR3 is TGTGCCAGCTCAGACCTACAGGGATACGAGCAGTACTTC. Translated, it gives CASSDLQGYEQYF.

A few counts support this clonotype. The rearrangement links TRBV29-1 to TRBJ1-1; perhaps TRBD1 as D (5 bases). This CDR3 contains 16 residues. Germline loops: CDR1 SQVTM, CDR2 ANQGSEA. Deletions cut 1 base from V and 0 bases from J, with 15 bases between. CDR3 loop: CSVEGEFDSMNTEAFF. CDR3 sequence (DNA): TGCAGCGTTGAAGGGGAATTCGACAGCATGAACACTGAAGCTTTCTTT.

Only a few counts were recorded for this clonotype. The rearrangement uses TRBV7-8 and TRBJ1-6; D not resolved. This CDR3 has 13 amino acids. Trimming cost V 2 bases and J 10 bases, with 9 bases left between them. Germline CDR1 SGHVS, CDR2 FQNEAQ. The CDR3 sequence: CASSLIHGSPLHF. In nucleotides, the CDR3 is TGTGCCAGCAGCTTAATACACGGCTCACCCCTCCACTTT. The full variable domain, in which reference TRBV7-8 and TRBJ1-6 provide the parts outside the CDR3, is GAGVSQSPRYKVAKRGQDVALRCDPISGHVSLFWYQQALGQGPEFLTYFQNEAQLDKSGLPSDRFFAERPEGSVSTLKIQRTQQEDSAVYLCASSLIHGSPLHFGNGTRLTVT.

V is TRBV10-3 and J is TRBJ2-1, with 9 bases identical to TRBD2. This CDR3 region has 14 residues. The trim removed 10 bases at V and 3 bases at J, leaving 7 bases unmatched. Germline lookup yields CDR1 ENHRY and CDR2 SYGVKD. DNA of the CDR3: TGTGCCACCTTAACAGCGGGGGGCTACAATGAGCAGTTCTTC. Its translation is CATLTAGGYNEQFF.

The genes are TRBV5-1 and TRBJ1-1; D unclear. Germline V CDR1 and CDR2: SGHRS, YFSETQ. Trimming left V 0 bases short and J 1 base short, with 13 bases between. This CDR3 comprises 16 residues. The CDR3 reads CASSLDGARTNTEAFF. For the CDR3, the DNA is TGCGCCAGCAGCTTGGATGGAGCCAGGACGAACACTGAAGCTTTCTTT.

The gene calls are TRBV11-2 and TRBJ2-7; no definite D call. V lost 5 bases to trimming and J lost 0 bases, with 11 bases between them. The CDR3 runs 14 residues. Germline V gene data show CDR1 as SGHAT and CDR2 as FQNNGV. The CDR3 protein is CASSVSVSSYEQYF. In DNA form, the CDR3 reads TGTGCCAGCAGCGTGTCCGTAAGCTCCTACGAGCAGTACTTC.

This clonotype turned up a few times. The V and J genes are TRBV5-1 and TRBJ2-5; D is perhaps TRBD1 (6 bases). Trimming took off 8 bases at V and 5 bases at J, with 19 bases between the two ends. The CDR3 loop spans 14 amino acids. CDR1 and CDR2 (germline): SGHRS, YFSETQ. The CDR3: CASTTGTPRETQYF. The CDR3 DNA sequence: TGCGCCAGTACCACAGGGACCCCGAGGGAGACCCAGTACTTC.

This clonotype turned up a few times. This chain joins TRBV29-1 and TRBJ2-1; 7 nucleotides align to TRBD2. CDR1 and CDR2 from the germline V gene are SQVTM and ANQGSEA. V shed 3 bases and J 6 bases; nucleotides not matched to a gene: 11. The CDR3 totals 15 residues. This CDR3 reads CSVDVLADPVNEQFF. The CDR3 DNA reads as TGCAGCGTTGATGTCCTAGCGGACCCTGTCAATGAGCAGTTCTTC.

The chain couples TRBV4-1 to TRBJ1-4; no clear D. CDR3 length equals 15 residues. Germline V gives CDR1 MGHRA, CDR2 YSYEKL. V dropped 2 bases and J dropped 7 bases, with 14 bases sitting between them. CDR3 in amino acids: CASSQTGYRGEKLFF. CDR3 bases: TGCGCCAGCAGCCAAACGGGATACCGGGGTGAAAAACTGTTTTTT.

This clonotype was detected many times. As DNA, the CDR3 is TGTGCCAGCAGTTCCCAACGACTAGCGATGTACCAAGAGACCCAGTACTTC. This encodes CASSSQRLAMYQETQYF. The chain links TRBV12-3 or TRBV12-4 to TRBJ2-5; 8 bases fit TRBD2. With 4 bases clipped from V and 0 bases from J, the junction kept 10 bases outside the gene matches. This CDR3 is built from 17 residues.